The subject of this entry is one T cell receptor beta chain. Its antigen remains undetermined. No qualities accompany the bases; no much larger clone lies one base away. CDR3 length: 12 amino acids, cysteine to phenylalanine. The retained sequence is limited to the CDR3, 36 bases, with the frame set at the first base. V is pared back by 7 bases and J by 9 bases, with 15 bases lying between the germline termini. CDR1 MDHEN and CDR2 SYDVKM were looked up in the germline V gene. Receptor amplification or capture employed the immunoSEQ multiplex PCR assay. TCRdb took over this immuneACCESS table, retaining in-frame rearrangements with V and J assigned. Such tables are incomplete; in checked studies, under half of the missing clones stem from an unresolved V gene, and the remainder is unexplained. Counted in this sample were approximately 32,000 clones; 75% to 85% of them appeared once. The ten top clones hold about 1.2% of the sample.

The sample originates from a study of T cells in narcolepsy (dated by TCRdb to 2016 to 2019). Study-wide context: Patients with narcolepsy type 1 or type 2 (NT1, NT2) were enrolled in the study together with healthy control donors. Autoreactive T cells targeting hypocretin neuron self-antigens (hypocretin, TRIB2) were sought in narcolepsy patients, and TCR Vbeta sequencing was used to track clonotypes in blood and CSF. Findings and caveats that apply to the study as a whole: No sequences matching autoreactive T cell clones were contained in some blood memory CD4+ repertoires from patients and controls. Patients and controls had similar numbers of sequenced blood memory CD4+ clonotypes, with averages of some 40,000 in patients and 30,000 to 35,000 in controls. Plots comparing CSF and blood CD4+ T cell clonotypes from the same patient highlighted HCRT-specific and TRIB2-specific autoreactive clonotypes. Autoreactive clonotypes were reported to be detected serially in the blood of the same patients and of different patients, but not in the blood of healthy controls.

For TCR Vbeta sequencing, memory CD4+ T cells were sorted ex vivo from the peripheral blood of narcolepsy patients and healthy controls. The clonotype was recovered from a human donor with narcolepsy. The sequence is built from TRBV28 and TRBJ1-1; 6 matching bases give a weak D call of TRBD1. Sequencing used CD45RA- memory CD4+ T cells from PBMCs. Explained via the paper, the cell subset or site label denotes: memory T cells sorted ex vivo from peripheral blood. The nucleotide sequence reads TGTGCCAGCAAAATTAAGACAGGAAAAGCTTTCTTT. Translated, this gives CASKIKTGKAFF.